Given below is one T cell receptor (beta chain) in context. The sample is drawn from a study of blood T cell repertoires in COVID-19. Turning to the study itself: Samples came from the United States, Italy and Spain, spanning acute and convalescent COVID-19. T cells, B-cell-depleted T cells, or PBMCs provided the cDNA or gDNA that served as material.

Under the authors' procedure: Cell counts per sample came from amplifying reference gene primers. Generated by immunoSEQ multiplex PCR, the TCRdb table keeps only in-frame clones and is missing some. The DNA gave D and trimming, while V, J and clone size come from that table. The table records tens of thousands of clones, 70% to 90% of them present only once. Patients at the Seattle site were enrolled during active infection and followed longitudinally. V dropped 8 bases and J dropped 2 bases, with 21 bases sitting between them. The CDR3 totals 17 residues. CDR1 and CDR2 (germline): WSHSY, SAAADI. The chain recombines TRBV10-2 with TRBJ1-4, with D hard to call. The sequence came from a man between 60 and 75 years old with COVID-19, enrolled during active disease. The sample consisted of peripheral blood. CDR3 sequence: CASLAGGGLGTNEKLFF. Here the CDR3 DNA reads TGCGCCAGCCTAGCCGGTGGAGGGCTTGGGACTAATGAAAAACTGTTTTTT.